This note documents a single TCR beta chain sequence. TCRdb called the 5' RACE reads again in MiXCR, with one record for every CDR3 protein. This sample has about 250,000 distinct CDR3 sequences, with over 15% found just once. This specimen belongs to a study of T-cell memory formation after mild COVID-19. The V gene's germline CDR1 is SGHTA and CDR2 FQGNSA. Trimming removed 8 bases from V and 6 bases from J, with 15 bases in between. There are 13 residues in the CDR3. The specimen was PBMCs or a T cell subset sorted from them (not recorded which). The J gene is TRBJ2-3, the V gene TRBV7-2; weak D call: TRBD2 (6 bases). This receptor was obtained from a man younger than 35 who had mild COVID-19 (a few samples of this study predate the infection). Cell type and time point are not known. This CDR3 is CASGRNSGDTQYF. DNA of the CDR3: TGTGCCAGCGGGAGGAATTCAGGGGATACGCAGTATTTT. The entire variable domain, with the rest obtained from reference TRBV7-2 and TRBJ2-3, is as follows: GAGVSQSPSNKVTEKGKDVELRCDPISGHTALYWYRQSLGQGLEFLIYFQGNSAPDKSGLPSDRFSAERTGGSVSTLTIQRTQQEDSAVYLCASGRNSGDTQYFGPGTRLTVL.